This passage covers 25 T cell receptor beta chains from one sample sequenced in a study of T-cell reconstitution after alpha-beta-depleted transplantation in children. Unique molecular identifiers featured in how the TCRbeta library was prepared. TCRdb called the PCR reads again in MiXCR, with one record for every CDR3 protein. The repertoire holds about 200,000 distinct CDR3 sequences, roughly 6% seen once, with 4.5% in the top ten. The specimen comprised PBMCs, sampled before TCRalphabeta/CD19-depleted stem cell transplant. The receptors were sampled from a girl less than two years old with combined immunodeficiency, due to receive a stem cell transplant.

This clonotype was observed at least ten times. The gene calls are TRBV12-3 or TRBV12-4 and TRBJ2-5, with D perhaps TRBD2 (5 bases). The V gene lost 3 bases and the J gene lost 4 bases, with 6 bases spanning the gap. This CDR3 is 12 amino acids long. The CDR3, as DNA: TGTGCCAGCAGTTTTCGGGGAGAGACCCAGTACTTC. Protein sequence: CASSFRGETQYF.

This clonotype was detected ten times or more. The genes are TRBV7-9 and TRBJ1-2; no clear D. The germline gives CDR1 SEHNR, CDR2 FQNEAQ (reference sequence). The CDR3 contains 11 residues. V lost 4 bases to trimming and J lost 1 base, with 1 base between them. The CDR3 loop is CASSYNYGYTF. For the CDR3, the DNA is TGTGCCAGCAGCTATAACTATGGCTACACCTTC.

This clonotype occurred many times. V and J are TRBV7-8 and TRBJ2-3; D is undetermined. Per germline, CDR1 SGHVS and CDR2 FQNEAQ. Trimming shortened V by 2 bases and J by 2 bases, and 14 bases separated the two germline ends. CDR3 length: 16 amino acids. The CDR3 spells CASSLTSFGVTDTQYF. CDR3 in DNA: TGTGCCAGCAGCTTAACTTCATTTGGGGTCACAGATACGCAGTATTTT. Looking up the rest from reference TRBV7-8 and TRBJ2-3 gives the full variable domain: GAGVSQSPRYKVAKRGQDVALRCDPISGHVSLFWYQQALGQGPEFLTYFQNEAQLDKSGLPSDRFFAERPEGSVSTLKIQRTQQEDSAVYLCASSLTSFGVTDTQYFGPGTRLTVL.

The sample holds many counts of this clonotype. The CDR3 sequence: CASSQESLRGEGEQYF. DNA for the CDR3: TGCGCCAGCAGCCAAGAATCCCTCCGGGGCGAAGGCGAGCAGTACTTC. The chain employs TRBV4-1 and TRBJ2-7; possibly TRBD1 or TRBD2 for D (5 bases each). V was cut by 0 bases and J by 6 bases, with 18 bases left in between. This CDR3 spans 16 amino acids. Looked up from germline, CDR1 is MGHRA and CDR2 is YSYEKL.

Ten or more counts support this clonotype. Here the CDR3 DNA reads TGTGCCAGCAGTATGTCCGAACTCACAGATACGCAGTATTTT. This codes for CASSMSELTDTQYF. The chain couples TRBV28 to TRBJ2-3, with D uncertain. This CDR3 contains 14 residues. The germline V and J ends were trimmed by 5 bases and 2 bases, with 11 bases remaining between them. Germline CDR1 reads MDHEN; CDR2 reads SYDVKM.

The chain uses TRBV2 and TRBJ1-1, with D perhaps TRBD1 (5 bases). Germline CDR1 and CDR2: SNHLY and FYNNEI. CDR3 length: 15 amino acids. The V gene lost 2 bases and the J gene lost 0 bases, with 10 bases spanning the gap. CDR3 coding DNA: TGTGCCAGCAGTGAATGGGGCAATCTGAACACTGAAGCTTTCTTT. It specifies CASSEWGNLNTEAFF.

The sample holds many counts of this clonotype. The chain uses TRBV14 and TRBJ2-7; 8 nucleotides line up with TRBD1. The germline V gene encodes CDR1 SGHDN and CDR2 FVKESK. The length of the CDR3 is 15 residues. J was trimmed by 2 bases and V by 2 bases; bases with no gene match: 5. The CDR3 DNA reads TGTGCCAGCAGCCAACATGGACAGGGAACCTACGAGCAGTACTTC. Translating it yields CASSQHGQGTYEQYF. Drawing the rest from reference TRBV14 and TRBJ2-7, the complete variable domain is EAGVTQFPSHSVIEKGQTVTLRCDPISGHDNLYWYRRVMGKEIKFLLHFVKESKQDESGMPNNRFLAERTGGTYSTLKVQPAELEDSGVYFCASSQHGQGTYEQYFGPGTRLTVT.

This clonotype has at least ten counts. The chain combines TRBV12-3 or TRBV12-4 with TRBJ1-1; maybe TRBD1 (5 bases). With 3 bases removed from V and 5 bases from J, the gap between germline ends came to 13 bases. CDR3 size: 14 residues. As DNA, the CDR3 is TGTGCCAGCAGTTTGAGTCAGGGATGGACTGAAGCTTTCTTT. Amino acid sequence: CASSLSQGWTEAFF.

This clonotype appeared many times. The J gene is TRBJ2-3, the V gene TRBV7-2; D is ambiguous. CDR3 length equals 15 residues. Germline values: CDR1 SGHTA, CDR2 FQGNSA. V lost 4 bases and J 0 bases, leaving 11 bases between the germline ends. For the CDR3, the DNA is TGTGCCAGCAGCTACGGCAGACCTAGCACAGATACGCAGTATTTT. Protein: CASSYGRPSTDTQYF.

There are many counts of this clonotype. The chain combines TRBV29-1 with TRBJ2-1; perhaps TRBD1 as D (7 bases). The germline V gene encodes CDR1 SQVTM and CDR2 ANQGSEA. The CDR3 loop spans 13 amino acids. The ends were cut back, 3 bases at V and 6 bases at J, with 12 bases in the middle. CDR3 coding DNA: TGCAGCGTTGACCAGGGGGGAGGCAATGAGCAGTTCTTC. Protein product: CSVDQGGGNEQFF.

This clonotype was picked up many times. The V gene is TRBV29-1, the J gene TRBJ1-4; a possible D gene is TRBD1 (5 bases). The CDR3 spans 14 residues. CDR1 SQVTM and CDR2 ANQGSEA come from the germline V gene. The V end lost 7 bases, the J end lost 4 bases, and 16 bases lay between the germline ends. The CDR3 DNA reads as TGCAGCGGGAGGGGATGGGGGAGTAATGAAAAACTGTTTTTT. Translation gives CSGRGWGSNEKLFF.

The sample holds a few counts of this clonotype. The chain couples TRBV12-3 or TRBV12-4 to TRBJ1-3, with D unclear. This CDR3 has 13 amino acids. Trimming pared 6 bases from V and 0 bases from J, leaving 6 bases between. This CDR3 reads CASSPNSGNTIYF. The CDR3 nucleotides read TGTGCCAGCAGCCCCAACTCTGGAAACACCATATATTTT.

Notes on this clonotype: One base away lies a much larger clone, so this may be a sequencing read error. Since the CDR3 does not end with the conserved phenylalanine or tryptophan, this likely comes from a read error. The chain uses TRBV24-1 and TRBJ2-7; TRBD1 matches at 7 bases. The germline V gene encodes CDR1 KGHDR and CDR2 SFDVKD. CDR3 size: 14 residues. Germline trimming cut 5 bases from V and 2 bases from J; bases unmatched to any gene: 5. The CDR3 is CATSGRDSAYEQYS. The DNA of the CDR3 is TGTGCCACCAGTGGTAGGGACAGCGCCTACGAGCAGTACTCC.

About this clonotype itself: With a much larger clone just one base away, this may be a read error. The V gene is TRBV4-3, the J gene TRBJ2-1; perhaps TRBD2 as D (5 bases). Germline values: CDR1 LGHNA, CDR2 YSLEER. The CDR3 sequence is 16 residues long. The CDR3 DNA follows: TGCGCCAGCAGCCAAGTAATTGCGGGCTCCTACGATGAGCAGTTCTTC. It is translated as CASSQVIAGSYDEQFF.

The chain uses TRBV4-3 and TRBJ1-1; a possible D gene is TRBD1 (5 bases). This CDR3 contains 16 residues. V was cut by 1 base and J by 2 bases, with 14 bases left in between. Germline V lookup: CDR1 LGHNA, CDR2 YSLEER. CDR3 residues: CASSQVRGGVNTEAFF. DNA of the CDR3: TGCGCCAGCAGCCAAGTTCGCGGGGGAGTAAACACTGAAGCTTTCTTT.

The chain carries TRBV29-1 and TRBJ2-7; D gene unclear. V was shortened by 4 bases and J by 0 bases, with 10 bases between the two germline ends. Germline CDR1 and CDR2: SQVTM and ANQGSEA. The CDR3 length is 13 residues. CDR3 DNA sequence: TGCAGCGTTGCACAGCGAAGCTCCTACGAGCAGTACTTC. This gives the protein CSVAQRSSYEQYF.

The rearrangement uses TRBV7-6 and TRBJ1-1; TRBD1 matches at 9 bases. V lost 7 bases and J lost 5; bases outside the gene matches: 5. CDR3 size: 13 residues. Germline V lookup: CDR1 SGHVS, CDR2 FNYEAQ. The CDR3 here is CASTTGGGTEAFF. CDR3 bases: TGTGCCAGCACCACAGGGGGCGGGACTGAAGCTTTCTTT.

The gene calls are TRBV18 and TRBJ1-2; 7 bases agree with TRBD1. CDR3 length: 13 residues. Trimming took 3 bases from V and 6 from J; bases not matched to a gene: 4. The V gene's germline CDR1 is KGHSH and CDR2 LQKENI. The CDR3 loop is CASSPRDSDGYTF. Here the CDR3 DNA reads TGTGCCAGCTCACCCCGGGACAGCGATGGCTACACCTTC.

This clonotype appeared a few times. This sequence joins TRBV24-1 and TRBJ2-3, with D hard to call. Germline CDR1 and CDR2: KGHDR and SFDVKD. The CDR3 extends over 15 amino acids. V lost 4 bases, J lost 6 bases, and 16 bases lay in between. CDR3 protein: CATSDRPDPGDTQYF. For the CDR3, the DNA is TGTGCCACCAGTGACCGCCCTGACCCCGGGGATACGCAGTATTTT.

This clonotype was found many times. J is TRBJ2-7 and V is TRBV20-1; TRBD2 aligns across 13 bases. The junction had 3 bases not matched to a gene; V was cut back by 0 bases and J by 1 base. The germline CDR1 and CDR2 sequences are DFQATT and SNEGSKA (reference sequence). The CDR3 length is 16 residues. In DNA form, the CDR3 reads TGCAGTGCTAGAGATGGGACTAGCGGGACTTCCTACGAGCAGTACTTC. It is translated as CSARDGTSGTSYEQYF.

In its sample, this clonotype was seen many times. The chain combines TRBV2 with TRBJ2-1, with unresolved D. The CDR3 spans 15 residues. The V gene's germline CDR1 is SNHLY and CDR2 FYNNEI. The germline V and J ends were trimmed by 5 bases and 0 bases, with 11 bases remaining between them. CDR3 sequence: CASSYLISSYNEQFF. Here the CDR3 DNA reads TGTGCCAGCAGTTACCTGATTAGCTCCTACAATGAGCAGTTCTTC.

There are many counts of this clonotype. The genes are TRBV7-9 and TRBJ2-1, with D unresolved. This CDR3 contains 15 residues. Germline CDR1 is SEHNR and CDR2 is FQNEAQ (reference sequence). Trimming shortened V by 10 bases and J by 3 bases, and 19 bases separated the two germline ends. In nucleotides, the CDR3 is TGTGCCATCGTTCCGATAGGTCTACACTACAATGAGCAGTTCTTC. Translation: CAIVPIGLHYNEQFF.

This clonotype was observed at least ten times. V is TRBV20-1 and J is TRBJ2-7; tentative D call: TRBD1 (6 bases). CDR1 and CDR2 (germline): DFQATT, SNEGSKA (reference sequence). V was cut by 6 bases and J by 2 bases, with 20 bases left in between. The CDR3 covers 15 residues. As DNA, the CDR3 is TGCAGTGCGCCGAACCTGGACAGCCCCCCCTACGAGCAGTACTTC. It specifies CSAPNLDSPPYEQYF.

The table lists this clonotype with a few counts. A read error may account for a junction end that differs from germline. V gene TRBV20-1 combines with J gene TRBJ2-1; D perhaps matches TRBD1 (5 bases). Germline V gene data show CDR1 as DFQATT and CDR2 as SNEGSKA (reference sequence). The CDR3 is 18 amino acids. CDR3 loop: CCARAWEGQGSSYNEQFF. In DNA form, the CDR3 reads TGCTGTGCTAGAGCATGGGAAGGTCAGGGTAGTTCCTACAATGAGCAGTTCTTC.

This clonotype was found many times. The chain recombines TRBV20-1 with TRBJ2-3, with unresolved D. The length of the CDR3 is 13 residues. From germline, CDR1 is DFQATT and CDR2 SNEGSKA (reference sequence). Trimming cost V 8 bases and J 2 bases, with 14 bases left between them. Here the CDR3 reads CSSVERNTDTQYF. The CDR3 DNA follows: TGCAGTTCTGTGGAACGAAACACAGATACGCAGTATTTT.